A selection of T cell receptor beta chains follows, all from one sample in a study of blood T cell repertoires in COVID-19. The assay was immunoSEQ multiplex PCR, and TCRdb's table has in-frame clones only and misses some. The top ten hold 28% of the sample, which has about 42,000 clones, 60% to 80% seen once. Sequenced material: peripheral blood. All receptors come from a woman between 65 and 79 years old with acute or convalescent COVID-19. CDR3s leave out the opening cysteine and the closing phenylalanine or tryptophan. A D gene is named only where the DNA matches it firmly. The size entry is marked missing in some rows and otherwise reads once, few, many or a size class.

>TRBD1|-|TRBV5-6|TRBJ2-7
ASSFTGQGTYEQY
>-|-|TRBV6-5|TRBJ2-7
ASSYGSQREQY
>TRBD2|-|TRBV28|TRBJ2-4
ASSPLAGGLKNIQY
>-|-|TRBV4-1|TRBJ1-3
ASSQEAGLSGNTIY
>-|-|TRBV11-2|TRBJ1-4
ASSLGRANEKLF
>TRBD1|few|TRBV19|TRBJ1-5
ASAGTGGNQPQH
>-|-|TRBV7-2|TRBJ2-1
ASSLYFSSYNEQF
>TRBD1|-|TRBV14|TRBJ2-7
ASSQVEGQDKN
>TRBD2|-|TRBV28|TRBJ2-7
ASSLRRGRTSGSYEQY
>TRBD1|-|TRBV3-1/TRBV3-2|TRBJ2-7
ASSRDRGTYEQY
>TRBD1|-|TRBV10-3|TRBJ1-2
AISATLAPQGNYGYT
>-|-|TRBV7-6|TRBJ2-7
ASSLEDRPSYEQY
>TRBD1|-|TRBV30|TRBJ1-4
AWGQGSAKLF
>-|-|TRBV6-1|TRBJ1-5
ASSEAIDSQPQH
>-|few|TRBV27|TRBJ2-7
ASRDWSYEQY
>-|-|TRBV6-5|TRBJ2-7
ASSLGLGSYEQY
>TRBD1|-|TRBV19|TRBJ2-3
ASSLAPGQITDTQY
>-|-|TRBV5-8|TRBJ2-2
ASSLIAGLPGELF
>TRBD2|few|TRBV24-1|TRBJ2-1
ATSDPTSGRANEQF
>-|-|TRBV21-1|TRBJ1-5
ASSKGAPGTEDVGNQPQH
>TRBD1|-|TRBV28|TRBJ1-4
ASTRTGGWEKLF
>TRBD1|-|TRBV7-9|TRBJ2-1
ASRSGQNEQF